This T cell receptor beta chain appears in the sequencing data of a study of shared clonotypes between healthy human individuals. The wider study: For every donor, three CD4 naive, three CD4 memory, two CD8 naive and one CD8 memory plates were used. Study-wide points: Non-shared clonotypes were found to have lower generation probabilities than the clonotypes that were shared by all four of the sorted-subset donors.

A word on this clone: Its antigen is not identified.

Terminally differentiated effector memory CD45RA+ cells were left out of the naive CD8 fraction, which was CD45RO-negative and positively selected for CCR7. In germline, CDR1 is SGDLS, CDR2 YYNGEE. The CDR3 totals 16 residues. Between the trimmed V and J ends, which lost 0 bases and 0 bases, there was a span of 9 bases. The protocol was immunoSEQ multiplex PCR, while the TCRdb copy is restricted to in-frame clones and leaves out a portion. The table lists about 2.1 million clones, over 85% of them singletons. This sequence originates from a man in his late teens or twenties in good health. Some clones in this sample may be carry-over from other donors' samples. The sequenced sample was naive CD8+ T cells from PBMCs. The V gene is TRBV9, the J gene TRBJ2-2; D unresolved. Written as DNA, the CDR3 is TGTGCCAGCAGCGTAGAACAGCGAGCGAACACCGGGGAGCTGTTTTTT. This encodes CASSVEQRANTGELFF.